This is a list of T cell receptor beta chains from one sample in a study of T cell repertoires in cytomegalovirus infection. Using its own MiXCR run on the reads, TCRdb lists one record per CDR3 protein. The sample contains 150,000 to 200,000 distinct CDR3 sequences, 14% of which appear only once. The sample was PBMCs. The source of these receptors is a human donor in good health (CMV status not recorded). Some clones in this sample may be carry-over from other donors' samples. CDR3s include the opening cysteine and the closing phenylalanine or tryptophan. D genes are given only for firm matches. Clone size is not always given. Where it is, it says once, few, many or a class for expanded clones.

cdr3_nt	cdr3_aa	clone_size	d_call	j_call	v_call
TGTGCTAGTGGTTTGGGAGCTGCTTTCGACACTGAAGCTTTCTTT	CASGLGAAFDTEAFF	few	.	TRBJ1-1	TRBV12-5
TGTGCCAGCAGCTTAGAATGGAGGAGCGGGCGACAGAGCTCCTACAATGAGCAGTTCTTC	CASSLEWRSGRQSSYNEQFF	many	.	TRBJ2-1	TRBV7-2
TGTGCCAGCAGCTTCAGCCAAAACATTCAGTACTTC	CASSFSQNIQYF	many	.	TRBJ2-4	TRBV7-9
TGTGCCAGCAGTCCCCACCAGGGACTGGGTTCACCCCTCCACTTT	CASSPHQGLGSPLHF	many	.	TRBJ1-6	TRBV28
TGTGCCAGCAGCTTAGCCCTCATGAGGGAGCAGTACTTC	CASSLALMREQYF	many	.	TRBJ2-7	TRBV7-9
TGTGCCAGCACTGGCCCGTTTGGGGAGACTCCATGGGGCTACACCTTC	CASTGPFGETPWGYTF	.	.	TRBJ1-2	TRBV28
TGTGCCAGCAGTTCCACAGGGAGAACATACGAGCAGTACTTC	CASSSTGRTYEQYF	many	.	TRBJ2-7	TRBV28
TGCAGCGTTGATCCCCAGGGGGCGGAGACCCAGTACTTC	CSVDPQGAETQYF	few	TRBD1	TRBJ2-5	TRBV29-1
TGTGCCAGCACTCTCTCCTACGGGAGCAATTACGAGCAGTACTTC	CASTLSYGSNYEQYF	few	.	TRBJ2-7	TRBV28
TGTGCCAGCAGCCCCAGACTAGCGGGACTTAGTTACGAGCAGTACTTC	CASSPRLAGLSYEQYF	many	TRBD2	TRBJ2-7	TRBV7-2
TGTGCCAGCAGCTTAGTTCCCGCTAACACTGAAGCTTTCTTT	CASSLVPANTEAFF	many	.	TRBJ1-1	TRBV7-9
TGTGCCAGCAGTCGGCCTGTCTACGAGCAGTACTTC	CASSRPVYEQYF	many	.	TRBJ2-7	TRBV28
TGTGCCAGCAGTTTATTAACAGGGAAAGGTGAGCAGTTCTTC	CASSLLTGKGEQFF	few	.	TRBJ2-1	TRBV28
TGTGCCAGCAGCCCCCCCCCTGAAGCTTTCTTT	CASSPPPEAFF	many	.	TRBJ1-1	TRBV7-8
TGTGCCAGCAGCGCAAACCAGGGGGGCTCCTACAATGAGCAGTTCTTC	CASSANQGGSYNEQFF	many	.	TRBJ2-1	TRBV7-3
TGTGCCAGAAGCTTGGCCGGACAGGGCTATCAGCCCCAGCATTTT	CARSLAGQGYQPQHF	few	TRBD1	TRBJ1-5	TRBV5-3
TGTGCCAGCAGTTCTACAGGGGGGGGTAATGAAAAACTGTTTTTT	CASSSTGGGNEKLFF	few	TRBD1	TRBJ1-4	TRBV28
TGTGCCAGCAGCACAACCCCGACAGCCTTAAATTCACCCCTCCACTTT	CASSTTPTALNSPLHF	many	.	TRBJ1-6	TRBV7-9
TGTGCCAGCAGTGACTCGAACAGCGCCGGGAAAGCTTTCTTT	CASSDSNSAGKAFF	.	.	TRBJ1-1	TRBV6-4
TGTGCCAGCAGTTACGACAGTAGCAATCAGCCCCAGCATTTT	CASSYDSSNQPQHF	many	.	TRBJ1-5	TRBV6-6
TGCGCCAGCAGTGCGGGACAGGGATATGGCTACACCTTC	CASSAGQGYGYTF	few	TRBD1	TRBJ1-2	TRBV10-2
TGTGCCAGCAGCCACCCAGAACTAGCGGGAGGGCCTTCCTACAATGAGCAGTTCTTC	CASSHPELAGGPSYNEQFF	many	TRBD2	TRBJ2-1	TRBV7-2
TGTGCCAGCAGCTCCGGGTTTGGGTACAATGAGCAGTTCTTC	CASSSGFGYNEQFF	.	.	TRBJ2-1	TRBV7-9
TGTGCCAGCAGCCCCCCTGGACAGGGAATTTCGGGCTACACCTTC	CASSPPGQGISGYTF	many	TRBD1	TRBJ1-2	TRBV7-2
TGTGCCATCAGTCTCCGGGACTCGGACAATGAGCAGTTCTTC	CAISLRDSDNEQFF	.	.	TRBJ2-1	TRBV10-3
TGCAGTGCTAGACGCGGGGGGATGACCGGGGAGCTGTTTTTT	CSARRGGMTGELFF	.	TRBD2	TRBJ2-2	TRBV20-1
TGCGCCAGCAGCTTGGACCCTTTGCCTAGCACAGATACGCAGTATTTT	CASSLDPLPSTDTQYF	many	.	TRBJ2-3	TRBV5-1
TGCAGCGTTGTCTCCAGAGAAGAAAAGAGCTCCTATAATTCACCCCTCCACTTT	CSVVSREEKSSYNSPLHF	few	.	TRBJ1-6	TRBV29-1
TGTGCCAGCAGCCAAGACAGGTACAATGAGCAGTTCTTC	CASSQDRYNEQFF	many	.	TRBJ2-1	TRBV14
TGTGCCAGCAGCTTTGGGGTAACTGAAGCTTTCTTT	CASSFGVTEAFF	.	.	TRBJ1-1	TRBV7-2
TGTGCCAGCAGGCCTACTAGCGGGAGTCTCCACTACGAGCAGTACTTC	CASRPTSGSLHYEQYF	many	TRBD2	TRBJ2-7	TRBV11-2
TGTGCCAGCTCACCTGATCTGACAGGGGGGCATGGCTACACCTTC	CASSPDLTGGHGYTF	.	TRBD1	TRBJ1-2	TRBV18